This T cell receptor (beta chain) was retrieved from a study of blood T cell repertoires in COVID-19. About the research overall: Acute and convalescent COVID-19 specimens originated in the United States, Italy and Spain. The analysed material was cDNA or gDNA that came from T cells, B-cell-depleted T cells, or PBMCs.

CDR3 length equals 17 residues. The V and J ends lost 2 bases and 4 bases, in that order; junction bases with no gene match: 8. The V gene's germline CDR1 is SGHDT and CDR2 YYEEEE. As originally analysed: Counts of nucleated cells, estimated from reference gene primer amplification, were obtained. Produced via immunoSEQ multiplex PCR; TCRdb's table is partial and in-frame only. V, J and clone size are those of that table, while D and trimming were read from the DNA. The sample consists of 390,000 or so clones, about nine tenths of them appearing once. The sample consisted of peripheral blood. This rearrangement joins TRBV5-6 to TRBJ1-5, with 11 positions matching TRBD1. This TCR was recovered from a woman aged 30 to 39 with active or convalescent COVID-19. CDR3 region: CASSFGQGALRNQPQHF. The CDR3 DNA is TGTGCCAGCAGCTTCGGACAGGGGGCCCTTCGGAATCAGCCCCAGCATTTT.